This TCR beta chain was identified in a study of Tregs in tolerant kidney transplant recipients. Whole-study findings and limits: Findings come from small patient numbers and require larger validation. Tregs expanded with activated donor B cells seemed most donor-specific.

On this clone itself: Its antigen is not identified.

This CDR3 spans 12 amino acids. CDR1 and CDR2 from the germline V gene are SNHLY and FYNNEI. Trimming shortened V by 2 bases and J by 12 bases, and 11 bases separated the two germline ends. Unstimulated Tregs (CD4+CD25+CD127-) and CD4+CD25- non-Tregs were sorted from PBMCs. Profiling relied on immunoSEQ multiplex PCR, and the TCRdb table lists in-frame clones only, not all of them. The sample consists of around 120,000 clones, around nine tenths of them appearing once. The rearrangement links TRBV2 to TRBJ2-1, with D hard to call. The sequence was collected from a human donor in good health. Sequencing was done on a sample of CD4+ T cells from blood. DNA of the CDR3: TGTGCCAGCAGTGAATTTGAGTTAGGGCAGTTCTTC. Amino acid sequence: CASSEFELGQFF.